These 9 T cell receptor beta chains came from one sample sequenced in a study of radiation and T cells in renal cell carcinoma. Sample treatment: 15 Gy SBRT to primary tumor, nephrectomy 4 weeks later. The assay was immunoSEQ multiplex PCR, and TCRdb's table has in-frame clones only and misses some. Of around 16,000 clones in the sample, around 50% were seen once. The specimen comprised tumor tissue, sampled from a patient whose treatment included radiotherapy and nephrectomy. These receptor sequences come from a woman aged 60-75 years with renal cell carcinoma.

This chain uses TRBV9 with TRBJ2-5; D perhaps matches TRBD2 (6 bases). This CDR3 is 18 amino acids long. V shed 0 bases and J shed 2 bases, with 20 bases lying between them. The germline gives CDR1 SGDLS, CDR2 YYNGEE. The CDR3 sequence is CASSVGLVVGGLQETQYF. The DNA for the CDR3 is TGTGCCAGCAGCGTAGGATTAGTGGTCGGGGGACTTCAAGAGACCCAGTACTTC.

The chain links TRBV19 to TRBJ2-2; 7 bases agree with TRBD2. Trimming took 4 bases from V and 6 from J; bases not matched to a gene: 2. Germline V gene sequence: CDR1 LNHDA, CDR2 SQIVND (reference sequence). This CDR3 has 13 amino acids. The chain's CDR3 is CASSRGGPGELFF. CDR3 DNA: TGTGCCAGTAGTAGGGGGGGACCCGGGGAGCTGTTTTTT.

This clone has only a few counts. The rearrangement joins TRBV5-8 to TRBJ1-3; tentative D call: TRBD1 (6 bases). Germline loops: CDR1 SGHTS, CDR2 YDEGEE. The CDR3 length is 15 residues. Trimming stripped 1 base from V and 4 bases from J, with 12 bases between. The CDR3 sequence: CASSLTGAGGNTIYF. In DNA, the CDR3 is TGTGCCAGCAGCTTGACGGGGGCCGGGGGAAACACCATATATTTT.

This clone showed up just a few times. The J gene is TRBJ2-5, the V gene TRBV6-1, with D possibly TRBD1 on 6 matching bases. This CDR3 is 14 amino acids long. Trimming shortened V by 4 bases and J by 5 bases, and 14 bases separated the two germline ends. CDR1 and CDR2 (germline): MNHNS, SASEGT. The CDR3 coding sequence is TGTGCCAGCAGTGGGACAGTTACAAAGGAGACCCAGTACTTC. Protein sequence: CASSGTVTKETQYF.

This chain links TRBV18 with TRBJ2-4; TRBD1 matches at 9 bases. In germline, CDR1 is KGHSH, CDR2 LQKENI. The V and J ends lost 2 bases and 2 bases, in that order; junction bases with no gene match: 1. The CDR3 loop spans 15 amino acids. As DNA, the CDR3 is TGTGCCAGCTCACCAGACAGGGGGACCAAAAACATTCAGTACTTC. This sequence encodes CASSPDRGTKNIQYF.

The V and J genes are TRBV7-2 and TRBJ1-2, with D possibly TRBD1 on 6 matching bases. This CDR3 comprises 15 residues. Germline V CDR1 and CDR2: SGHTA, FQGNSA. V lost 0 bases and J 8 bases, leaving 16 bases between the germline ends. The DNA of the CDR3 is TGTGCCAGCAGCTTAGCCGCAGGGGTGGTGAGGGGCTACACCTTC. Translated: CASSLAAGVVRGYTF.

This clone was seen a handful of times. V usage is TRBV7-9 and J usage is TRBJ2-1; 10 positions match TRBD2. Per the germline V gene, CDR1 is SEHNR and CDR2 is FQNEAQ (reference sequence). The CDR3 consists of 17 residues. With 7 bases clipped from V and 9 bases from J, the junction kept 18 bases outside the gene matches. CDR3 nucleotides: TGTGCCAGCAATCTAGTACCGGGAGCGGGAGGGCATGGTGAGCAGTTCTTC. It specifies CASNLVPGAGGHGEQFF.

The chain carries TRBV7-6 and TRBJ2-5; tentatively, D is TRBD1 or TRBD2 (6 bases each). The CDR3 runs to 14 residues. Between the trimmed V and J ends, which lost 1 base and 2 bases, there was a span of 8 bases. Germline V gene sequence: CDR1 SGHVS, CDR2 FNYEAQ. CDR3 nucleotides: TGTGCCAGCAGCTTAGTAGGGGGGCAAGAGACCCAGTACTTC. It specifies CASSLVGGQETQYF. Based on the CDR3 plus reference TRBV7-6 and TRBJ2-5, the full variable domain is GAGVSQSPRYKVTKRGQDVALRCDPISGHVSLYWYRQALGQGPEFLTYFNYEAQQDKSGLPNDRFSAERPEGSISTLTIQRTEQRDSAMYRCASSLVGGQETQYFGPGTRLLVL.

This clone occurred a few times. V is TRBV5-1 and J is TRBJ2-7; the D gene could be TRBD1 or TRBD2 (5 bases each). Trimming removed 2 bases from V and 6 bases from J, with 15 bases in between. CDR3 length: 14 residues. Germline lookup yields CDR1 SGHRS and CDR2 YFSETQ. The CDR3 loop reads CASSLVGDGGEQYF. DNA for the CDR3: TGCGCCAGCAGCTTAGTAGGGGATGGGGGCGAGCAGTACTTC.